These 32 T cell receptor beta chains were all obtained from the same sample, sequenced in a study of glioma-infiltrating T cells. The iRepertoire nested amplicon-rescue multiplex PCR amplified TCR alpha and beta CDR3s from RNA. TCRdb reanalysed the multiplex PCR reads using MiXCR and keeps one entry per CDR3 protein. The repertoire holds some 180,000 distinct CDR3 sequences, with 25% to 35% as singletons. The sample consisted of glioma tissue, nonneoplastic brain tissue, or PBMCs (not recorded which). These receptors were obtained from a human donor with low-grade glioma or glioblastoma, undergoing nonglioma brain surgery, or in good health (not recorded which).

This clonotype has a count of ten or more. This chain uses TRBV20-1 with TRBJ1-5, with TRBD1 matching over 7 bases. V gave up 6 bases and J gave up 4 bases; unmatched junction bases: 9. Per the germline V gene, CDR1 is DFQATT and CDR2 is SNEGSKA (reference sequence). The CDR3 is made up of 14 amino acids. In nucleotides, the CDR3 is TGCAGTGCAACCAGGGGGGAAGAGAATCAGCCCCAGCATTTT. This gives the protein CSATRGEENQPQHF.

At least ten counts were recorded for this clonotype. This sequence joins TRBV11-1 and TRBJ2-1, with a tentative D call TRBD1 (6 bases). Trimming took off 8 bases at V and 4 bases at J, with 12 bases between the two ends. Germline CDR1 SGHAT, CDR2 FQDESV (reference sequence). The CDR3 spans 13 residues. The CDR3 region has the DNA TGTGCCAGCTCCCTAGGGGGATACAATGAGCAGTTCTTC. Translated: CASSLGGYNEQFF.

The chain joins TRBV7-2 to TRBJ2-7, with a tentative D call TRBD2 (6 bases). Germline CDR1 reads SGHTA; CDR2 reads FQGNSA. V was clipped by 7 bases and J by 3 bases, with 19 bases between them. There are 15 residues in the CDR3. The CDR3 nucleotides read TGTGCCAGCACCCAATTTTTAGCGGAGGACTACGAGCAGTACTTC. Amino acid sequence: CASTQFLAEDYEQYF.

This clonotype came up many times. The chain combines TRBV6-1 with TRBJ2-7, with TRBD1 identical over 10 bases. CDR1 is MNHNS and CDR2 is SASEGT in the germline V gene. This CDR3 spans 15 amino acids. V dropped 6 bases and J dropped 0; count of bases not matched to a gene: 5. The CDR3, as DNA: TGTGCCAGCAGCGAGGACAGGGGGTTCTCCTACGAGCAGTACTTC. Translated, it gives CASSEDRGFSYEQYF.

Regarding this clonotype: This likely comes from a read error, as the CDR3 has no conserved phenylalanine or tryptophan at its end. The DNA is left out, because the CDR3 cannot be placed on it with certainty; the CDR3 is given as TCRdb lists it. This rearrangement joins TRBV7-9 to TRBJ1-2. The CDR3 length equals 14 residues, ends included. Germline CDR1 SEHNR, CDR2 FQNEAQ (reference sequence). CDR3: CASSLLKINYGHTL.

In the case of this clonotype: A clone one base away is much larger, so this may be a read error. The CDR3 sequence: CAISGSTLPTDTQYF. CDR3 bases: TGTGCCATCAGTGGGTCTACTTTACCGACAGATACGCAGTATTTT. This rearrangement joins TRBV6-5 to TRBJ2-3; D is ambiguous. In germline, CDR1 is MNHEY, CDR2 SVGAGI. This CDR3 has 15 amino acids.

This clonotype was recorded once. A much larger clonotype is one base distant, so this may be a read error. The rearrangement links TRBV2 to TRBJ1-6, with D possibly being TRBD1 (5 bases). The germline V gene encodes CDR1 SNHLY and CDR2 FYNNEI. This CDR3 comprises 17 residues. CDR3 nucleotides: TGTGCCAGCAGTGAAGTGGGGTGGGGCGCCAACAATTCAACCCTCCACTTT. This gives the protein CASSEVGWGANNSTLHF.

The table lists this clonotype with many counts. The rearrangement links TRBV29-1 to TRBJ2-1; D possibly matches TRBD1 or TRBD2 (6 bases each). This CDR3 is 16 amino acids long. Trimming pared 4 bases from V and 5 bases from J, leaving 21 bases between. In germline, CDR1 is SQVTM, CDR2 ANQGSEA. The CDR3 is CSVGAEQGGGHNEQFF. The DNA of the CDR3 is TGCAGCGTTGGTGCCGAACAGGGAGGCGGACACAATGAGCAGTTCTTC.

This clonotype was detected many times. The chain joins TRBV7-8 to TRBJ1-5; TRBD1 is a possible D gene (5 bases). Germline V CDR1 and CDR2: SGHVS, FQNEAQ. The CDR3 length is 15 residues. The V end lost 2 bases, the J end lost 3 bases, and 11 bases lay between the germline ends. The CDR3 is CASSLLQGPNQPQHF. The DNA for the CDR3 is TGTGCCAGCAGCTTATTGCAGGGCCCCAATCAGCCCCAGCATTTT.

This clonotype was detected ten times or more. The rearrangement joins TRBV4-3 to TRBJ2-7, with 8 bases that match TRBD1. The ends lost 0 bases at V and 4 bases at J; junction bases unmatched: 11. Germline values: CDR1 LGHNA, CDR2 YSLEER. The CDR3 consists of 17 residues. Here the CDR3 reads CASSQEPPGQGWYEQYF. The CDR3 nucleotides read TGCGCCAGCAGCCAAGAACCCCCCGGACAGGGATGGTACGAGCAGTACTTC.

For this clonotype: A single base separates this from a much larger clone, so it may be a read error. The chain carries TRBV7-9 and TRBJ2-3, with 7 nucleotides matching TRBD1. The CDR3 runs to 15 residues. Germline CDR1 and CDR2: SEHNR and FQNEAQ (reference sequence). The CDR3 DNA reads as TGTGCCAGCAGCTTCGAGGGGGCAGGGGCAGATACGCGGTATTTT. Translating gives CASSFEGAGADTRYF.

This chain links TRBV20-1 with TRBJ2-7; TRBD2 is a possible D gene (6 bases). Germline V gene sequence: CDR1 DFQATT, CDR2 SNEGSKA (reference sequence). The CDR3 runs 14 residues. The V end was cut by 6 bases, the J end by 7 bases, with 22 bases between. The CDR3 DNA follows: TGCAGTGCCCCCGCGCTAGTGGGAGGACGGGAGCAGTACTTC. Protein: CSAPALVGGREQYF.

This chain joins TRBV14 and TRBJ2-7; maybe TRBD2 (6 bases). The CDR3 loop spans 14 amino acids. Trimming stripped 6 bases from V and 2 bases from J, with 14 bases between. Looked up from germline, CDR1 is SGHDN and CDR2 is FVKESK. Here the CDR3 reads CASRNSGGTYEQYF. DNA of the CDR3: TGTGCCAGCAGAAACTCTGGAGGGACCTACGAGCAGTACTTC.

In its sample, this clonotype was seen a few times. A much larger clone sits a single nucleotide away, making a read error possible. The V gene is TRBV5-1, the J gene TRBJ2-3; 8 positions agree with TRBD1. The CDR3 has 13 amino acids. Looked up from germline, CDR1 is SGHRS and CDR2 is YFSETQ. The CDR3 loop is CASRRQGTGTQYF. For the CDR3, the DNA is TGCGCCAGCAGGCGACAGGGGACAGGTACGCAGTATTTT.

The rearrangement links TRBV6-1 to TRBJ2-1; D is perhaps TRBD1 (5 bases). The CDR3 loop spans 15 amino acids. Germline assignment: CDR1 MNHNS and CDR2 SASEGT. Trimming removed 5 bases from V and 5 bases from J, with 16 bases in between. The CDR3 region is CASSPRTWSHNEQFF. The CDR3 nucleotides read TGTGCCAGCAGTCCCCGGACATGGTCCCACAATGAGCAGTTCTTC.

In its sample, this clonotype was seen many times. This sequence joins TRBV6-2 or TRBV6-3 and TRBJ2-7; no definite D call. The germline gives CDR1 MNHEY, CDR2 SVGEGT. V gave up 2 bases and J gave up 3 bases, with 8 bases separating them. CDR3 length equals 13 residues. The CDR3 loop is CASSYRQGYEQYF. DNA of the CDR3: TGTGCCAGCAGTTACAGACAAGGCTACGAGCAGTACTTC.

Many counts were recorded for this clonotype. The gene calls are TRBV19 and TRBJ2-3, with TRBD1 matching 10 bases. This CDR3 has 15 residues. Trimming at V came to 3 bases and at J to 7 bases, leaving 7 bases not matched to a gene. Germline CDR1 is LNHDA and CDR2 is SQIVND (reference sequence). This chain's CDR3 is CASSIGTGVANTQYF. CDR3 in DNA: TGTGCCAGTAGTATTGGGACAGGGGTAGCGAATACGCAGTATTTT.

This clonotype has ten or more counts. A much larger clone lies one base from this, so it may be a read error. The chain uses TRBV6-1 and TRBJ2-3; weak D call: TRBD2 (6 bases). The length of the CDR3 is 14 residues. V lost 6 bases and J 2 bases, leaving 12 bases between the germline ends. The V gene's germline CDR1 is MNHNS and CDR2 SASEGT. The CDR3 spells CASRLGGNTDTQYF. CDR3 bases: TGTGCCAGCAGACTAGGAGGGAACACAGATACGCAGTATTTT.

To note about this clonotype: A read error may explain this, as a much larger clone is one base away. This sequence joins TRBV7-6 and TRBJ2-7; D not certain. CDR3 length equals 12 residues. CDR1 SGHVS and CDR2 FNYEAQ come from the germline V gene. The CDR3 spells CAGSLSAGEQYF. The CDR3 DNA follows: TGTGCCGGCAGCTTATCGGCTGGCGAGCAGTACTTC.

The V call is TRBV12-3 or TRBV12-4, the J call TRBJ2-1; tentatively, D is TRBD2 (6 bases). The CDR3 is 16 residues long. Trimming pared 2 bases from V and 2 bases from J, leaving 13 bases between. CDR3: CASSLLAGTTYNEQFF. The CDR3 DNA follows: TGTGCCAGCAGTTTACTGGCGGGAACTACCTACAATGAGCAGTTCTTC.

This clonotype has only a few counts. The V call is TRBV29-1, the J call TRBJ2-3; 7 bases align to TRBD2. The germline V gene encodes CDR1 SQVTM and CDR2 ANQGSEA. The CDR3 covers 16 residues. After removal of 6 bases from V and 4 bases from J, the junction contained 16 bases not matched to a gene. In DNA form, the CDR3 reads TGCAGCGTAGAACCACGAGCGGGACCTAGGTCAGATACGCAGTATTTT. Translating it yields CSVEPRAGPRSDTQYF.

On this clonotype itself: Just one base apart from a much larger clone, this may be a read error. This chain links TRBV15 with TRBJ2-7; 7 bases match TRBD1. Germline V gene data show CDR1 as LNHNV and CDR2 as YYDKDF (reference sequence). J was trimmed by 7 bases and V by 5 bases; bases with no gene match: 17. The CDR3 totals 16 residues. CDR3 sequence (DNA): TGTGCCACCAGCTACCCGGACAGGAGCTCCTACAATGAGCAGTACTTC. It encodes CATSYPDRSSYNEQYF.

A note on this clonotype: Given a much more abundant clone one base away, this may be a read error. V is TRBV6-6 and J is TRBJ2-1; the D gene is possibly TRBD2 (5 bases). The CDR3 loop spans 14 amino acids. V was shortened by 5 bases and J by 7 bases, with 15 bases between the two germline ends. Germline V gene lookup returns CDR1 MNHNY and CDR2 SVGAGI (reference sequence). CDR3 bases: TGTGCCAGCAGTCCCCCGGGAATACTTAATGAGCAGTTCTTC. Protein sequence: CASSPPGILNEQFF.

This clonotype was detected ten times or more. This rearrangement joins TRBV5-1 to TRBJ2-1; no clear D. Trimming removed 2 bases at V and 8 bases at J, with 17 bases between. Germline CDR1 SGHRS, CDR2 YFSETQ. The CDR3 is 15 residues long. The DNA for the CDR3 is TGCGCCAGCAGCTTCAGAACTTGGGCGTTGGATGAGCAGTTCTTC. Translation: CASSFRTWALDEQFF.

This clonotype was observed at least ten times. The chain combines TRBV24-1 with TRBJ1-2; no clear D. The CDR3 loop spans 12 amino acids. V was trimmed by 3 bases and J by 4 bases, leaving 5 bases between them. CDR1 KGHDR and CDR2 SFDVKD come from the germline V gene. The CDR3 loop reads CATSDEIYGYTF. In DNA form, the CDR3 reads TGTGCCACCAGTGATGAGATCTATGGCTACACCTTC.

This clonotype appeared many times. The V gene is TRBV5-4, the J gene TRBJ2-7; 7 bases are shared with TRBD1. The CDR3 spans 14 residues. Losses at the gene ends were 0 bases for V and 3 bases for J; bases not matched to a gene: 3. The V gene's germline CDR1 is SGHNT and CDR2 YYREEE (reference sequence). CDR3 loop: CASSLAGQVYEQYF. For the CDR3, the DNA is TGTGCCAGCAGCTTGGCCGGACAGGTCTACGAGCAGTACTTC. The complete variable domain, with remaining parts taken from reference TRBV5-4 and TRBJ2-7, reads ETGVTQSPTHLIKTRGQQVTLRCSSQSGHNTVSWYQQALGQGPQFIFQYYREEENGRGNFPPRFSGLQFPNYSSELNVNALELDDSALYLCASSLAGQVYEQYFGPGTRLTVT.

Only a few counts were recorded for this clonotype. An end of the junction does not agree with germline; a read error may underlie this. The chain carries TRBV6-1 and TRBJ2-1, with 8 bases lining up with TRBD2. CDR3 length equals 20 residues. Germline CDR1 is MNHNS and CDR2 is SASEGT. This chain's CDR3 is CAISDLTGRENTRPYNEQFF. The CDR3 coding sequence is TGTGCCATCAGTGACCTGACCGGGAGGGAAAATACGAGACCTTACAATGAGCAGTTCTTC.

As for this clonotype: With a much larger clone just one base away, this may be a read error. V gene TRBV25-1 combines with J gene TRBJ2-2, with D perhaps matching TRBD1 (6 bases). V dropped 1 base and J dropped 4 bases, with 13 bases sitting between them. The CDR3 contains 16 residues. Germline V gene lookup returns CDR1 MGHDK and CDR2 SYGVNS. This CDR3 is CASSELRGTVTGELFF. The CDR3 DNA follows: TGTGCCAGCAGTGAATTAAGGGGGACCGTCACCGGGGAGCTGTTTTTT.

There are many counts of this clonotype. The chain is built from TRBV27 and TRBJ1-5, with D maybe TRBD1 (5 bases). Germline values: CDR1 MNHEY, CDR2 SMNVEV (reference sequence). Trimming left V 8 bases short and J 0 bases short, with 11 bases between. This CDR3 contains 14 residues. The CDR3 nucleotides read TGTGCCAGCGGGGCGGGTATTAGCAATCAGCCCCAGCATTTT. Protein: CASGAGISNQPQHF.

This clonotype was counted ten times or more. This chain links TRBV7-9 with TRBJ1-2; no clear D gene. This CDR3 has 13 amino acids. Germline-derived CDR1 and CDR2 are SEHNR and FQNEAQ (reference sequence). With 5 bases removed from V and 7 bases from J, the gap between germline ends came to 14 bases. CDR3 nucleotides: TGTGCCAGCAGCCCGACTCTGACGCGTGGCTACACCTTC. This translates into CASSPTLTRGYTF.

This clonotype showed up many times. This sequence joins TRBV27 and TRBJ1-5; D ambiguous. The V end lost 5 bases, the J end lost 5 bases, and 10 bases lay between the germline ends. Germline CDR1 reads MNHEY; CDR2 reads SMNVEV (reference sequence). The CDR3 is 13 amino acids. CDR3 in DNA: TGTGCCAGCAGTCCTTTCTGGGATCAGCCCCAGCATTTT. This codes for CASSPFWDQPQHF.

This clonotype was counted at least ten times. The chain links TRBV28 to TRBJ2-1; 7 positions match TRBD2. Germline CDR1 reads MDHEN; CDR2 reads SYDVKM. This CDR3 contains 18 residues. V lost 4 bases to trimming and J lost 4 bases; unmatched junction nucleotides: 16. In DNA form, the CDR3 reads TGTGCCAGCAGTTCCCTCATCCGGAGGCTAGCGGAGTACAATGAGCAGTTCTTC. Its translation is CASSSLIRRLAEYNEQFF.